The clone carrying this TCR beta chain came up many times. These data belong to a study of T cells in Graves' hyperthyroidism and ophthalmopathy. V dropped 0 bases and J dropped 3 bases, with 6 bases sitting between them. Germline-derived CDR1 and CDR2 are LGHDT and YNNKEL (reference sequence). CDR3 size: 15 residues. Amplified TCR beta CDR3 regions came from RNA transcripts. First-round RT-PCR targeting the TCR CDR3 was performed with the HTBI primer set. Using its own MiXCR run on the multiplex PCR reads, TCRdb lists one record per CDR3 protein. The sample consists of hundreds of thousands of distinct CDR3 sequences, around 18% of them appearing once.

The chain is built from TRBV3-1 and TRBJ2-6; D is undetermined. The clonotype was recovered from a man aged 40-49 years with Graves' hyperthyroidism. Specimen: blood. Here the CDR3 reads CASSQEMGGANVLTF. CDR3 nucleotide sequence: TGTGCCAGCAGCCAAGAGATGGGTGGGGCCAACGTCCTGACTTTC.